Listed below are T cell receptor beta chains from one sample, sequenced in a study of blood T cell repertoires in COVID-19. Some clones are missing from TCRdb's copy, which holds only in-frame ones; the method was immunoSEQ multiplex PCR. The repertoire has around 230,000 clones, about nine tenths of them found once; the top ten carry 0.55% to 0.75%. Sequencing input: peripheral blood. These receptors were obtained from a man aged 35 to 55 with acute or convalescent COVID-19. The conserved cysteine and the conserved F or W are not part of the CDR3 here. Fields, in order: CDR3 protein, V gene.

CDR3: ASSPNPGLTYNEQF; V: TRBV5-1
CDR3: ASSRNQGAGTGELF; V: TRBV4-1
CDR3: ASSLILTGGGGEQY; V: TRBV27
CDR3: ASSYGTTPRPYGYT; V: TRBV6-5
CDR3: ASSQQGWDTEAF; V: TRBV3-1/TRBV3-2
CDR3: ASSLDRDTEAF; V: TRBV12-3/TRBV12-4
CDR3: ASSLYRGDTQY; V: TRBV12-3/TRBV12-4
CDR3: ASSFSGREAF; V: TRBV28
CDR3: ASSHTIGTGGTYEQY; V: TRBV3-1/TRBV3-2
CDR3: ASSLIHGDFSYEQY; V: TRBV7-2
CDR3: ASSLERAGEPYEQY; V: TRBV11-2
CDR3: ASSSGQGLRQETQY; V: TRBV6-5
CDR3: ASSTQGSKNIQY; V: TRBV19
CDR3: ASIPAPGGYGYT; V: TRBV21-1
CDR3: ASSPRTGTATNEKLF; V: TRBV3-1/TRBV3-2
CDR3: ATAPPGQGQFLT; V: TRBV27
CDR3: ASRMGQRKETQY; V: TRBV6-5
CDR3: ASSLGGLFTEAF; V: TRBV5-1
CDR3: SVPRQGENTGELF; V: TRBV29-1
CDR3: ASSPDSNQPQH; V: TRBV5-1
CDR3: ATSGSQSHISSTDTQY; V: TRBV24-1
CDR3: ASSLGGREDYGYT; V: TRBV5-1
CDR3: ASRQTGVNQPQH; V: TRBV19
CDR3: ASSQVQGSFNPLH; V: TRBV4-1
CDR3: AVDRGPEKLF; V: TRBV30
CDR3: ASSVQNTEAF; V: TRBV4-1
CDR3: ASSLTGLGNQPQH; V: TRBV5-1
CDR3: ASSDPGLTAKNIQY; V: TRBV3-1/TRBV3-2
CDR3: ASRPRGGGEQY; V: TRBV6-5
CDR3: ASSSVPGGIGYT; V: TRBV3-1/TRBV3-2
CDR3: ASRGLSSNQETQY; V: TRBV6-5
CDR3: ASTHGGLTEAF; V: TRBV9
CDR3: AWSSFTEAF; V: TRBV30
CDR3: ASSQGFGTTAQETQY; V: TRBV3-1/TRBV3-2
CDR3: ASSLAIGELNTIY; V: TRBV5-5
CDR3: ASLTGLEGWVNQPQH; V: TRBV14
CDR3: ASSVGLAGGNIIDEQF; V: TRBV9
CDR3: AISGDRGPYEQY; V: TRBV10-3
CDR3: ASSEFHVTAHGYT; V: TRBV25-1
CDR3: ASSQEVRPGDGYT; V: TRBV14
CDR3: ASSRNRDRGWEQY; V: TRBV7-9
CDR3: ASSSGDYPPAQY; V: TRBV6-5